This TCR beta chain appears in the sequencing data of a study of CD8 T cells in ankylosing spondylitis. Findings and caveats of the study: As for the disease-linked clones, they showed a CD8+ phenotype and occurred at relatively low frequencies in peripheral blood. Made up of roughly 8 highly homologous variants, a TCR beta motif appeared characteristic of ankylosing spondylitis blood. The authors reported significant enrichment of disease-linked clones in matched ankylosing spondylitis synovial fluid.

Germline V gene sequence: CDR1 SGHTA, CDR2 FQGNSA. The CDR3 consists of 16 residues. V gave up 5 bases and J gave up 0 bases, with 14 bases separating them. Quantitative 5'-RACE was performed with molecular barcodes, and it yielded the TCR beta libraries. TCRdb independently ran MiXCR on the 5' RACE reads; one entry per CDR3 protein. The sample records roughly 350,000 distinct CDR3 sequences, under 8.5% being singletons. Many counts were recorded for this clonotype. Its antigen is as yet unknown. Sequences were obtained from blood, either unsorted or a sorted T cell fraction (not recorded which). The rearrangement uses TRBV7-2 and TRBJ1-5, with a tentative D call TRBD1 (5 bases). The TCR originated in a male donor with ankylosing spondylitis. Here the CDR3 reads CASSPGGGVSNQPQHF. The CDR3 DNA follows: TGTGCCAGCAGCCCGGGGGGGGGAGTTAGCAATCAGCCCCAGCATTTT.